These T cell receptor beta chains were read from a single sample in a study of T cell repertoires in cytomegalovirus infection. TCRdb ran MiXCR on the reads and lists one entry per CDR3 protein. Of 350,000 to 550,000 distinct CDR3 sequences listed, roughly 31% are singletons. Specimen: PBMCs. Source of these receptors: a human donor in good health (CMV status not recorded). Some clones in this sample may be carry-over from other donors' samples. Each CDR3 is given with its conserved first and last residue. Each record gives: J gene, V gene, CDR3 protein.

TRBJ2-7 | TRBV7-2 | CASSSYTAKLTYEQYF
TRBJ2-7 | TRBV7-9 | CASSPTAGRVYEQYF
TRBJ2-3 | TRBV11-2 | CASRFAGTESPINTDTQYF
TRBJ2-1 | TRBV7-6 | CASSSSPGLDYNEQFF
TRBJ2-7 | TRBV20-1 | CSARNSSYEQYF
TRBJ2-1 | TRBV7-2 | CASSPFQVRGRGLFNEQFF
TRBJ2-7 | TRBV23-1 | CASSPMGSGRCFYEQYF
TRBJ2-3 | TRBV2 | CADRGSSTDTQYF
TRBJ2-6 | TRBV2 | CASAPDTHSGANVLTF
TRBJ1-4 | TRBV19 | CAIRPTATHEKLFF
TRBJ1-3 | TRBV11-2 | CASSKEVISGNTIYF
TRBJ1-6 | TRBV28 | CASSKGGIYNSPLHF
TRBJ2-3 | TRBV5-4 | CASSSGARDTQYF
TRBJ2-1 | TRBV19 | CASSADRGSYNEQFF
TRBJ2-1 | TRBV19 | CASSIDRELASDNEQFF
TRBJ2-2 | TRBV6-5 | CASRSTGGNTGELFF
TRBJ1-1 | TRBV5-1 | CASSPGGGRVPTEAFF
TRBJ2-2 | TRBV6-8 | CASSPGGQRGRNGELFF
TRBJ2-7 | TRBV6-6 | CASSYVSEQYF
TRBJ2-1 | TRBV12-3/TRBV12-4 | CASSSGLAGVIEQFF
TRBJ2-2 | TRBV12-3/TRBV12-4 | CASSLRGGLNTGELFF
TRBJ1-5 | TRBV28 | CASTLVPDNQPQHF
TRBJ2-7 | TRBV5-6 | CASSLGTGGIYEQYF
TRBJ2-1 | TRBV19 | CASSPAGDEQFF
TRBJ1-2 | TRBV7-8 | CASSPREGGYTF
TRBJ2-1 | TRBV7-9 | CASSPHLDEQFF
TRBJ2-5 | TRBV7-6 | CASSFGTSGETQYF
TRBJ1-2 | TRBV7-2 | CASSSGGGGYTF
TRBJ1-1 | TRBV7-8 | CASSPSRDTRSEAFF
TRBJ2-6 | TRBV7-8 | CASSPRQGESSGANVLTF
TRBJ1-1 | TRBV18 | CASSPLRDTEAFF
TRBJ1-2 | TRBV4-2 | CASSQEADMSYGYTF
TRBJ2-6 | TRBV4-3 | CASSQRFSSTSEANVLTF
TRBJ2-3 | TRBV18 | CASLRQGGDTQYF
TRBJ1-6 | TRBV28 | CASSGQGTNPNSPLHF
TRBJ2-1 | TRBV5-1 | CASSPHRDEQFF
TRBJ1-4 | TRBV7-8 | CASSAAGTGEKKLFF
TRBJ2-1 | TRBV19 | CASTFGLERGNEQFF
TRBJ2-5 | TRBV24-1 | CATSDPGDTGKLETQYF
TRBJ1-1 | TRBV29-1 | CSVKEGRNTEAFF
TRBJ2-1 | TRBV12-5 | CASGLTGSSYNEQFF
TRBJ2-6 | TRBV2 | CASSDWSSGANVLTF
TRBJ2-2 | TRBV6-5 | CASSLASGPRIGELFF
TRBJ1-6 | TRBV6-5 | CASSYTDQGAGNSPLHF
TRBJ1-1 | TRBV25-1 | CASRTDWGTEAFF
TRBJ2-3 | TRBV6-2/TRBV6-3 | CASSTPSVSTSSTDTQYF
TRBJ2-5 | TRBV7-3 | CASSLGWALQETQYF
TRBJ2-7 | TRBV28 | CASSSGLIPSYEQYF
TRBJ2-5 | TRBV7-2 | CASSSSRGSETQYF
TRBJ1-1 | TRBV6-6 | CASSYPPQNTEAFF
TRBJ2-5 | TRBV7-9 | CASSPSRQETQYF
TRBJ1-4 | TRBV6-6 | CASSYAMSRENRNEKLFF
TRBJ1-5 | TRBV4-2 | CASSQATESNQPQHF
TRBJ2-7 | TRBV6-1 | CASTRDRASEQYF
TRBJ2-7 | TRBV5-1 | CASSGDRAYEQYF